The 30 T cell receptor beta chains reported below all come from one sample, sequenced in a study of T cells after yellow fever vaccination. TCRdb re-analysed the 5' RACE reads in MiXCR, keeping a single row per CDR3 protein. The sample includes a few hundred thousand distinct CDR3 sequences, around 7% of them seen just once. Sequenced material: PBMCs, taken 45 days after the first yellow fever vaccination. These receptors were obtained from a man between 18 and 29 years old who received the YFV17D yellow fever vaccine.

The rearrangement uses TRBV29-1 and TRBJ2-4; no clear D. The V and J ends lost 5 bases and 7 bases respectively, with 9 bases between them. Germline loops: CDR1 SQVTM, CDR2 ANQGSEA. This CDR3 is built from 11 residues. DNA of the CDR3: TGCAGCGTTCTGCACCGTAACATTCAGTACTTC. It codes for CSVLHRNIQYF.

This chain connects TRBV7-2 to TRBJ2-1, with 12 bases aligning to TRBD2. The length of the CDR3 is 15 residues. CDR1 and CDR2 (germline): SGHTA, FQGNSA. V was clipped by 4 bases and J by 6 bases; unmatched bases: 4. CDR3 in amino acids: CASSSTLAGGNEQFF. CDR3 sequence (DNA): TGTGCCAGCAGCTCTACACTAGCGGGGGGCAATGAGCAGTTCTTC.

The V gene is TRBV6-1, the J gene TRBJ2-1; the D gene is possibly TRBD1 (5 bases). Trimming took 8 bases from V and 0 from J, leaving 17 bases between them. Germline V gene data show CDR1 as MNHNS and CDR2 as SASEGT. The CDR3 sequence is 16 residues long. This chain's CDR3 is CASQGWGSGSYNEQFF. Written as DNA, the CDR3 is TGTGCCAGCCAGGGATGGGGTTCGGGCTCCTACAATGAGCAGTTCTTC.

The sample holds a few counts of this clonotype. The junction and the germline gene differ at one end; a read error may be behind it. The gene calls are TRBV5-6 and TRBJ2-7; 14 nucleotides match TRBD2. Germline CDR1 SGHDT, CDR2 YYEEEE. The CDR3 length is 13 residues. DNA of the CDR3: TGTGCCAGCAGCCAAGGACTAGCGGGGGGACCAGACTTC. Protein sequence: CASSQGLAGGPDF.

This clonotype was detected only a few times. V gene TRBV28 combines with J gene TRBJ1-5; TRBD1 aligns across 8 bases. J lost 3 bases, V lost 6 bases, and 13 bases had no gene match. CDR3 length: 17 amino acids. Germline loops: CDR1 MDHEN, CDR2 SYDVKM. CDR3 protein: CASRRNKRTGFNQPQHF. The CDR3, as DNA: TGTGCCAGCAGGAGAAACAAGAGGACAGGGTTCAATCAGCCCCAGCATTTT.

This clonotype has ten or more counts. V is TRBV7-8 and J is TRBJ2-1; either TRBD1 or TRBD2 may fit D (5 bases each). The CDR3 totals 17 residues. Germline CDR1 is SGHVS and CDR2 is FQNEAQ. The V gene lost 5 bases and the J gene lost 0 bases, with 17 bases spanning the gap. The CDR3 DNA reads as TGTGCCAGCAGCCACGACGAGGGACCTAGCTCCTACAATGAGCAGTTCTTC. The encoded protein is CASSHDEGPSSYNEQFF.

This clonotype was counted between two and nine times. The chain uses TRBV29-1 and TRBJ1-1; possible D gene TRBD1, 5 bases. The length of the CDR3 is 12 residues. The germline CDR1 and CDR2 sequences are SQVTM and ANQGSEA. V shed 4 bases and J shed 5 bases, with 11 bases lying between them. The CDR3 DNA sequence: TGCAGCGTTGCCCGGCAGGGAACTGAAGCTTTCTTT. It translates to CSVARQGTEAFF.

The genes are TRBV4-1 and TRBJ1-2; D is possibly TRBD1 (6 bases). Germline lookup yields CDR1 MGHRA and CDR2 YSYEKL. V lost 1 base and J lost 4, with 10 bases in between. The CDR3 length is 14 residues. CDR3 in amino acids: CASSQGRTAYGYTF. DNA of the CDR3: TGCGCCAGCAGCCAAGGACGGACAGCCTATGGCTACACCTTC.

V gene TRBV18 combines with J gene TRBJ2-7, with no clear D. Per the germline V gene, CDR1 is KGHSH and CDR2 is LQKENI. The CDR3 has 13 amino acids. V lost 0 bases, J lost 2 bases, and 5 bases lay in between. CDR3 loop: CASSPPQTYEQYF. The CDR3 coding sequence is TGTGCCAGCTCACCACCACAGACCTACGAGCAGTACTTC.

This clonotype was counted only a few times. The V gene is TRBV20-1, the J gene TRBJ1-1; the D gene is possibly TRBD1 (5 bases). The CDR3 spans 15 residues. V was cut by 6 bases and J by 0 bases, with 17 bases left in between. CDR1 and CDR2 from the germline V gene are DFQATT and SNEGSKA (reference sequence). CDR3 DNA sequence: TGCAGTGCAAAAACCCCGGGACTGGTGAACACTGAAGCTTTCTTT. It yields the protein CSAKTPGLVNTEAFF.

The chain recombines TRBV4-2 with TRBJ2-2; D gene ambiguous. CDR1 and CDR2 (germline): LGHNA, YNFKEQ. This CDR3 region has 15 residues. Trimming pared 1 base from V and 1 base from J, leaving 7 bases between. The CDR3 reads CASSQGSQNTGELFF. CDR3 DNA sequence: TGTGCCAGCAGCCAAGGGTCCCAGAACACCGGGGAGCTGTTTTTT.

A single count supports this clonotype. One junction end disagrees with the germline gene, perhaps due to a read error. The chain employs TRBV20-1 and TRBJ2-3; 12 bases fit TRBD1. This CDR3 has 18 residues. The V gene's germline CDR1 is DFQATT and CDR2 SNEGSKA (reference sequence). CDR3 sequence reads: CCARGTGGVGLASQAQYF. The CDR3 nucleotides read TGCTGTGCTAGAGGGACAGGGGGCGTAGGACTAGCATCCCAGGCGCAGTATTTT.

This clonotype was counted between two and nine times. The CDR3 DNA is TGTGCCAGCAGGAACCGCGAGACCCAGTACTTC. Its protein product is CASRNRETQYF. This chain links TRBV5-4 with TRBJ2-5; D uncertain. V lost 5 bases, J lost 5 bases, and 7 bases lay in between. Germline CDR1 and CDR2: SGHNT and YYREEE (reference sequence). The CDR3 length is 11 residues.

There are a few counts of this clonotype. The CDR3 here is CASVTGSGRELFF. Here the CDR3 DNA reads TGTGCCAGCGTTACAGGTAGCGGACGGGAGCTGTTTTTT. This chain uses TRBV6-2 or TRBV6-3 with TRBJ2-2; maybe TRBD2 (6 bases). This CDR3 is built from 13 residues. Trimming removed 8 bases at V and 9 bases at J, with 16 bases between. CDR1 is MNHEY and CDR2 is SVGEGT in the germline V gene.

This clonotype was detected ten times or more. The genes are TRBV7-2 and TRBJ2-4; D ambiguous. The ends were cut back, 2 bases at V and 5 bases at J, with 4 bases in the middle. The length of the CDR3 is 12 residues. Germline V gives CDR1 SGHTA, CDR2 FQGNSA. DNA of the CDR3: TGTGCCAGCAGCTTACGGGAAAACATTCAGTACTTC. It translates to CASSLRENIQYF.

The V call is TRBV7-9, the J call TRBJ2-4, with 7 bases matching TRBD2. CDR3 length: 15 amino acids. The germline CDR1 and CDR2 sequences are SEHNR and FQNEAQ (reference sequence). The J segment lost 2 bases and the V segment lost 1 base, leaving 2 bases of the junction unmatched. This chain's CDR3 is CASSLVGGTKNIQYF. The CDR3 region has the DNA TGTGCCAGCAGCTTAGTCGGGGGGACCAAAAACATTCAGTACTTC.

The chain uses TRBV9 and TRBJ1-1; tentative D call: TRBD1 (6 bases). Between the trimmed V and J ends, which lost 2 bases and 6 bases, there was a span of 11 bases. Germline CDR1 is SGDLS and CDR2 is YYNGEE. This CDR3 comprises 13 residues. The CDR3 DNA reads TGTGCCAGCAGCGTCGGGGGCGAGGCTGAAGCTTTCTTT. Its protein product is CASSVGGEAEAFF.

The CDR3 DNA reads as TGTGCTAGTGGCCCGCCGGACTCAAACAATGAGCAGTTCTTC. Amino acids: CASGPPDSNNEQFF. J is TRBJ2-1 and V is TRBV12-5, with D perhaps TRBD2 (5 bases). This CDR3 has 14 residues. V lost 6 bases to trimming and J lost 5 bases, with 14 bases between them. Germline V gives CDR1 LGHNT, CDR2 FRNRAP.

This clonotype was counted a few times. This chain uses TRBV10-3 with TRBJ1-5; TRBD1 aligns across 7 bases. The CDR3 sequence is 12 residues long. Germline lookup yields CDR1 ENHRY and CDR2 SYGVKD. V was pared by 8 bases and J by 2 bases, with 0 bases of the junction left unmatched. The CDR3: CAIGTGNQPQHF. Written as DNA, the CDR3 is TGTGCCATCGGGACAGGCAATCAGCCCCAGCATTTT.

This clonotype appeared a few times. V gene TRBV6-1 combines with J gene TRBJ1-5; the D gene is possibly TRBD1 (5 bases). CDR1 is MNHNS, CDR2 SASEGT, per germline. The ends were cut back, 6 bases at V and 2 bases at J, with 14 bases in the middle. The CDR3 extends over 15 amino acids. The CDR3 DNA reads TGTGCCAGCAGGAACCAGGGAGTCGGCAATCAGCCCCAGCATTTT. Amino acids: CASRNQGVGNQPQHF.

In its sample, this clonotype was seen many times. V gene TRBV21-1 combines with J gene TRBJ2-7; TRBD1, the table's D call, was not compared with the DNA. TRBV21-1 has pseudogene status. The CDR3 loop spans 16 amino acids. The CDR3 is CASSSRDTDFCYEQYV. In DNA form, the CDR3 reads TGTGCCAGCAGCTCCCGGGACACCGACTTTTGCTACGAGCAGTACGTC.

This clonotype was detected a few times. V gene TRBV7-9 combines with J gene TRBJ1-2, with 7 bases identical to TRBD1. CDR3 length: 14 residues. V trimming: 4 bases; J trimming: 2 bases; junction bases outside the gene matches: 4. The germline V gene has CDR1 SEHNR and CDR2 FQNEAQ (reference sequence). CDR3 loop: CASSYRDRNYGYTF. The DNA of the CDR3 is TGTGCCAGCAGCTATCGGGACAGAAACTATGGCTACACCTTC.

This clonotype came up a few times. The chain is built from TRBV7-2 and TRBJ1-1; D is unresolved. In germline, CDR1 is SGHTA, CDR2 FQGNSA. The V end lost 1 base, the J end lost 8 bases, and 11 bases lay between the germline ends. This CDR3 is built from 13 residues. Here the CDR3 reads CASSLVQLGEAFF. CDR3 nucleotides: TGTGCCAGCAGCTTAGTCCAGTTGGGGGAAGCTTTCTTT.

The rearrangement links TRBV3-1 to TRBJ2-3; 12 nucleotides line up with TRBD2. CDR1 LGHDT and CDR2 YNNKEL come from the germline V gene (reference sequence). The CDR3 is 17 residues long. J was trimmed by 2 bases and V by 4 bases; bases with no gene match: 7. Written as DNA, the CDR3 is TGTGCCAGCAGCCCGAGACTAGCGGGGGTGGTCACAGATACGCAGTATTTT. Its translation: CASSPRLAGVVTDTQYF.

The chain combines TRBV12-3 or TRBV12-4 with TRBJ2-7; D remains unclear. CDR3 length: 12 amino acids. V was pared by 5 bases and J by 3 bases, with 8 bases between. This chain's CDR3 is CASSPPNYEQYF. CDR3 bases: TGTGCCAGCAGTCCCCCCAACTACGAGCAGTACTTC.

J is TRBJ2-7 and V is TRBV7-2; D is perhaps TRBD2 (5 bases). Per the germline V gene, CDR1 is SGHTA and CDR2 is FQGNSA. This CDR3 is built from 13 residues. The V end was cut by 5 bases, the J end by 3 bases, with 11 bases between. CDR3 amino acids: CTSSPGKYYEQYV. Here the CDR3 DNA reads TGTACCAGCAGCCCCGGGAAGTACTACGAGCAGTACGTC.

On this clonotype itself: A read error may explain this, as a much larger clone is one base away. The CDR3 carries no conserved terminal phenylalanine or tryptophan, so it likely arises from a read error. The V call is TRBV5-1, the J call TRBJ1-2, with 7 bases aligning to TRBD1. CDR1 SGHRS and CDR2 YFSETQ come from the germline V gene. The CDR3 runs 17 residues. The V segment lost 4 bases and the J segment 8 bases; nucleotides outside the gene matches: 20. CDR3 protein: CASSLGRGRDRVRGYTL. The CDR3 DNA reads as TGCGCCAGCAGCCTCGGGCGGGGACGAGACAGGGTGAGGGGCTACACCTTA.

CDR3 in DNA: TGTGCCAGCAGCTTACTTGAGGCCCGGCCCACAGATACGCAGTATTTT. This encodes CASSLLEARPTDTQYF. This sequence joins TRBV7-6 and TRBJ2-3; D is unclear. The CDR3 has 16 residues. Germline CDR1 reads SGHVS; CDR2 reads FNYEAQ. The V and J ends lost 2 bases and 2 bases respectively, with 14 bases between them.

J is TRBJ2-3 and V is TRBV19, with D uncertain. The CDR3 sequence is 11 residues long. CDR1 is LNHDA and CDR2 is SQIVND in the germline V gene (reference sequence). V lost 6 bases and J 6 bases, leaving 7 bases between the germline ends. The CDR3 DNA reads TGTGCCAGTAGGAATATGGATACGCAGTATTTT. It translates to CASRNMDTQYF.

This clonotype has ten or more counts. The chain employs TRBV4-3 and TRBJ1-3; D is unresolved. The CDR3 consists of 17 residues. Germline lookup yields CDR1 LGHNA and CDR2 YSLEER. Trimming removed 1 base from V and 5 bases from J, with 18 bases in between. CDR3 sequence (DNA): TGCGCCAGCAGCCAAGCTTCATCCCCAGTTCCCCGAAACACCATATATTTT. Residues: CASSQASSPVPRNTIYF.